The 12 T cell receptor beta chains below come from one sample, sequenced in a study of T cell responses to AZD1222 COVID-19 vaccine. The data were produced by immunoSEQ multiplex PCR, yet TCRdb's version contains in-frame clones alone and is incomplete. This table holds around 99,000 clones, just over 90% found once. Sequencing used peripheral blood, obtained on day 0 of AZD1222 vaccination. These receptors all come from an adult in good health.

This rearrangement joins TRBV3-1 (or the pseudogene TRBV3-2) to TRBJ2-5, with 13 bases identical to TRBD2. Germline V gene sequence: CDR1 LGHDT, CDR2 YNNKEL (reference sequence). J was trimmed by 3 bases and V by 5 bases; bases with no gene match: 9. This CDR3 comprises 17 residues. The DNA of the CDR3 is TGTGCCAGCAGCTCCAGACTAGCGGGGGGAAAAAAAGAGACCCAGTACTTC. It specifies CASSSRLAGGKKETQYF.

The V gene is TRBV5-1, the J gene TRBJ2-5; D unresolved. The V gene lost 1 base and the J gene lost 0 bases, with 7 bases spanning the gap. Per the germline V gene, CDR1 is SGHRS and CDR2 is YFSETQ. This CDR3 comprises 14 residues. The CDR3 sequence: CASSLHSDQETQYF. The CDR3 DNA sequence: TGCGCCAGCAGCTTGCACAGCGACCAAGAGACCCAGTACTTC.

The chain recombines TRBV18 with TRBJ2-5; 14 bases fit TRBD2. Looked up from germline, CDR1 is KGHSH and CDR2 is LQKENI. With V trimmed by 5 bases and J by 7 bases, 9 bases remained unmatched. CDR3 length: 16 amino acids. CDR3 region: CASSSGLAGGQATQYF. DNA for the CDR3: TGTGCCAGCTCATCAGGACTAGCGGGGGGTCAGGCGACCCAGTACTTC. The entire variable domain, with the rest obtained from reference TRBV18 and TRBJ2-5, is as follows: NAGVMQNPRHLVRRRGQEARLRCSPMKGHSHVYWYRQLPEEGLKFMVYLQKENIIDESGMPKERFSAEFPKEGPSILRIQQVVRGDSAAYFCASSSGLAGGQATQYFGPGTRLLVL.

This sequence joins TRBV9 and TRBJ1-5; TRBD1 matches at 7 bases. The junction had 5 bases not matched to a gene; V was cut back by 4 bases and J by 1 base. Per the germline V gene, CDR1 is SGDLS and CDR2 is YYNGEE. CDR3 size: 15 residues. This CDR3 is CASSPEQGSNQPQHF. In nucleotides, the CDR3 is TGTGCCAGCAGCCCTGAACAGGGGAGCAATCAGCCCCAGCATTTT.

This clone was found once. The rearrangement uses TRBV18 and TRBJ2-7, with 7 bases aligning to TRBD1. The V segment lost 5 bases and the J segment 6 bases; nucleotides outside the gene matches: 10. Germline assignment: CDR1 KGHSH and CDR2 LQKENI. The CDR3 spans 14 residues. CDR3 DNA: TGTGCCAGCTCAACCACGGGACAGTTATCCGAGCAGTACTTC. Its protein is CASSTTGQLSEQYF.

The sample holds one count of this clone. The J gene is TRBJ2-5, the V gene TRBV5-1; TRBD2 might be the D (7 bases). V lost 4 bases to trimming and J lost 1 base, with 14 bases between them. The germline gives CDR1 SGHRS, CDR2 YFSETQ. The CDR3 consists of 15 residues. In nucleotides, the CDR3 is TGCGCCAGCAGCATTCGGGGGGCCCGCCAAGAGACCCAGTACTTC. Translated, it gives CASSIRGARQETQYF.

The J gene is TRBJ1-2, the V gene TRBV18; no definite D call. Per germline, CDR1 KGHSH and CDR2 LQKENI. This CDR3 spans 14 amino acids. With 0 bases removed from V and 4 bases from J, the gap between germline ends came to 9 bases. The CDR3 region is CASSPPTTGYGYTF. CDR3 nucleotide sequence: TGTGCCAGCTCACCACCGACAACCGGCTATGGCTACACCTTC.

The chain has TRBV7-9 and TRBJ1-3, with 9 positions matching TRBD1. Trimming cost V 6 bases and J 4 bases; bases outside gene matches: 7. The length of the CDR3 is 15 residues. Germline CDR1 and CDR2: SEHNR and FQNEAQ (reference sequence). CDR3 region: CASRQQGASGNTIYF. CDR3 nucleotide sequence: TGTGCCAGCAGGCAACAGGGGGCGTCCGGAAACACCATATATTTT. Full variable domain (missing parts from reference TRBV7-9 and TRBJ1-3): DTGVSQNPRHKITKRGQNVTFRCDPISEHNRLYWYRQTLGQGPEFLTYFQNEAQLEKSRLLSDRFSAERPKGSFSTLEIQRTEQGDSAMYLCASRQQGASGNTIYFGEGSWLTVV.

This clone was seen a handful of times. The chain links TRBV9 to TRBJ2-7; the D is unclear. The germline V gene has CDR1 SGDLS and CDR2 YYNGEE. CDR3 length: 14 amino acids. Trimming shortened V by 0 bases and J by 1 base, and 8 bases separated the two germline ends. CDR3 DNA: TGTGCCAGCAGCGTAGCGACGGAATCCTACGAGCAGTACTTC. It codes for CASSVATESYEQYF.

This clone occurred once. V is TRBV19 and J is TRBJ1-2; no firm D call. The CDR3 spans 13 residues. The V and J ends lost 6 bases and 5 bases respectively, with 13 bases between them. Germline CDR1 and CDR2: LNHDA and SQIVND (reference sequence). The CDR3 here is CASSQTAEYGYTF. DNA for the CDR3: TGTGCCAGTAGCCAAACAGCGGAATATGGCTACACCTTC.

The chain employs TRBV5-3 and TRBJ1-2, with D possibly matching TRBD1 (5 bases). TRBV5-3 is an ORF for which the function is uncertain. The CDR3 covers 16 residues. Trimming left V 3 bases short and J 1 base short, with 16 bases between. CDR3 nucleotides: TGTGCCAGAAGCTCTACAGGACTCTTAAGTAACTATGGCTACACCTTC. Translating gives CARSSTGLLSNYGYTF.

The chain joins TRBV9 to TRBJ2-5; 9 nucleotides match TRBD2. CDR3 length: 13 residues. After removal of 5 bases from V and 7 bases from J, the junction contained 6 bases not matched to a gene. The germline gives CDR1 SGDLS, CDR2 YYNGEE. In nucleotides, the CDR3 is TGTGCCAGCAGTTTAGCGGGAGAAGGGACCCAGTACTTC. Translated, it gives CASSLAGEGTQYF.